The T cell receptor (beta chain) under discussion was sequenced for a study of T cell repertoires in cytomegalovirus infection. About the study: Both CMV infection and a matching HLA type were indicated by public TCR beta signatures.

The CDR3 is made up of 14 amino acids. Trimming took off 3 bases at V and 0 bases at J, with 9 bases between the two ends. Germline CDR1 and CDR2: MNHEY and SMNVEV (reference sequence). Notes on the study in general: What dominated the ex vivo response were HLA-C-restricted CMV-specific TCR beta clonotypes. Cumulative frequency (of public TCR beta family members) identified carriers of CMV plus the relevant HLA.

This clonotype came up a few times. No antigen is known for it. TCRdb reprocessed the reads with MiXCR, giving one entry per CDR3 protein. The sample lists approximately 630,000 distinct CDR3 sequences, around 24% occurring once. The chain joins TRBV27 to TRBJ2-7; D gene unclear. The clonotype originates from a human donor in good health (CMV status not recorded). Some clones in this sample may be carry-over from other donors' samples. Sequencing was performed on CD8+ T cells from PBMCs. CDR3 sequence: CASSFGRSSYEQYF. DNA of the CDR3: TGTGCCAGCAGTTTCGGACGGAGCTCCTACGAGCAGTACTTC.